Detailed here is one T cell receptor beta chain. Its antigen remains unknown. Germline values: CDR1 SEHNR, CDR2 FQNEAQ (reference sequence). Deletions cut 2 bases from V and 1 base from J, with 12 bases between. The CDR3 is 15 amino acids. Using its own MiXCR run on the 5' RACE reads, TCRdb lists one record per CDR3 protein. The sample comprises 1.5 million to 2 million distinct CDR3 sequences, roughly a third of which are singletons, and 0.25% to 0.3% rests with the top ten. These data are taken from a study of identical twins. Study conclusions and caveats: Sequences that were beta out-of-frame showed weaker excess twin sharing.

Sequenced sample: cord blood. The chain uses TRBV7-9 and TRBJ2-7; D uncertain. The sequence was obtained from a newborn girl in good health. The CDR3 loop reads CASSLSRSQSYEQYF. Here the CDR3 DNA reads TGTGCCAGCAGCTTAAGCAGGTCGCAGTCCTACGAGCAGTACTTC.